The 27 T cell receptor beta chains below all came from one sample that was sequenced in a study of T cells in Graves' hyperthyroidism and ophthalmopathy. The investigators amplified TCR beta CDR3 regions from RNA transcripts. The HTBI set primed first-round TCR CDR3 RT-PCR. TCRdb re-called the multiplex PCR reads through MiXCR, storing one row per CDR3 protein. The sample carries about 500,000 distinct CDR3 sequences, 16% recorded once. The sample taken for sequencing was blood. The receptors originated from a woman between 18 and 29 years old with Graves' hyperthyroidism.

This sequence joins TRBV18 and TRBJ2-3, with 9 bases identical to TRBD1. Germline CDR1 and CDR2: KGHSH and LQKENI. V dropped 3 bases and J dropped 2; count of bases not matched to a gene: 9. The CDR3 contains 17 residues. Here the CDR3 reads CASSPASGQGLTDTQYF. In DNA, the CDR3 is TGTGCCAGCTCACCCGCCTCAGGACAGGGGCTCACAGATACGCAGTATTTT.

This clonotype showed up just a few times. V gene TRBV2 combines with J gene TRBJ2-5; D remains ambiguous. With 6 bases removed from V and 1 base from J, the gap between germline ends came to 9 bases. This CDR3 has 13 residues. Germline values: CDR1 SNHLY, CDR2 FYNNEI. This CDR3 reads CASRSTLQETQYF. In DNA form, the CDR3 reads TGTGCCAGCAGATCGACACTCCAAGAGACCCAGTACTTC.

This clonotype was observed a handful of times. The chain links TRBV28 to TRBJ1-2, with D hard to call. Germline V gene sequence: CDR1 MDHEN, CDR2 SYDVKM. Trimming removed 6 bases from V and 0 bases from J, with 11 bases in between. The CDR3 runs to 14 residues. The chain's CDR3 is CASSNRAANYGYTF. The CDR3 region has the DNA TGTGCCAGCAGCAATCGAGCGGCTAACTATGGCTACACCTTC.

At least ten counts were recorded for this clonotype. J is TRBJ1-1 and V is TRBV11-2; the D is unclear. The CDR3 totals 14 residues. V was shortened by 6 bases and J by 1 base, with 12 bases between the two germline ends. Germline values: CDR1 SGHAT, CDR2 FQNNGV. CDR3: CASSYGRTNTEAFF. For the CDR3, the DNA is TGTGCCAGCAGTTACGGTCGGACGAACACTGAAGCTTTCTTT. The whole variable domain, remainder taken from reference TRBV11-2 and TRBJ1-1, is EAGVAQSPRYKIIEKRQSVAFWCNPISGHATLYWYQQILGQGPKLLIQFQNNGVVDDSQLPKDRFSAERLKGVDSTLKIQPAKLEDSAVYLCASSYGRTNTEAFFGQGTRLTVV.

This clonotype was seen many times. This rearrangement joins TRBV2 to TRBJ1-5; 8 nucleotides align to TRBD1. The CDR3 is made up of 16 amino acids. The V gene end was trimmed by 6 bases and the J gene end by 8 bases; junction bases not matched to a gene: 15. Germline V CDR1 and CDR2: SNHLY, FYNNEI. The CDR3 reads CASSPLGRGRGEPQHF. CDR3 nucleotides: TGTGCCAGCAGCCCCTTGGGCAGGGGGCGTGGGGAGCCCCAGCATTTT.

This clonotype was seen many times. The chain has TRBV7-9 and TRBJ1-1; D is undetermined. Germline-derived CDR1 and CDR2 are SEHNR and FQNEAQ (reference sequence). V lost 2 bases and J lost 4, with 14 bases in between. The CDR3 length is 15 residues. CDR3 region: CASSLLTGIRTEAFF. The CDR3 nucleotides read TGTGCCAGCAGCTTACTAACGGGAATACGCACTGAAGCTTTCTTT.

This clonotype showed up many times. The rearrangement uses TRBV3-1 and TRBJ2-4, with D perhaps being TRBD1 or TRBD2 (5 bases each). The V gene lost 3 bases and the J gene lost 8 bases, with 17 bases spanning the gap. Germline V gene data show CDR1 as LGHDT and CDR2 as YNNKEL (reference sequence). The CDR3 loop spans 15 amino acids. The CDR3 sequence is CASSQTGYRGDIQYF. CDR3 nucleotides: TGTGCCAGCAGCCAGACGGGCTACCGAGGGGACATTCAGTACTTC.

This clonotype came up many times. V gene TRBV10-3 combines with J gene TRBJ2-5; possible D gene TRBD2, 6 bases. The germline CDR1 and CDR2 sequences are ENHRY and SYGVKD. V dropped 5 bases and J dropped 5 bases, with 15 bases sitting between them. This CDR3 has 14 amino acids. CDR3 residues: CAISTGELYETQYF. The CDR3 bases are TGTGCCATCAGTACGGGAGAGCTTTACGAGACCCAGTACTTC.

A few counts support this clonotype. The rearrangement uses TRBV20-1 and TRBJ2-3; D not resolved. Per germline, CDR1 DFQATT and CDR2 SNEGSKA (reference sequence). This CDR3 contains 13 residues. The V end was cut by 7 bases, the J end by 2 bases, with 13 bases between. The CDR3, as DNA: TGCAGTGTAAAGAGCGAGAACACAGATACGCAGTATTTT. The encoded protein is CSVKSENTDTQYF.

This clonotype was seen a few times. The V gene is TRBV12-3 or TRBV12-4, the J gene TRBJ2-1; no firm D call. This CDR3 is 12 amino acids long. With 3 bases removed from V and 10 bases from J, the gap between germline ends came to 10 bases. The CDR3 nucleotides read TGTGCCAGCAGTTTCTGGGTTGGGGAGCAGTTCTTC. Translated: CASSFWVGEQFF.

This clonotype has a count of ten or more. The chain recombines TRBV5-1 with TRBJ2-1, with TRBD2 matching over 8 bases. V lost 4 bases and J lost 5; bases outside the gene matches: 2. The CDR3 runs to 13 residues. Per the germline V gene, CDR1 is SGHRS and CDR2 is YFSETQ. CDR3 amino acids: CASSVSGNNEQFF. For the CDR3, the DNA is TGCGCCAGCAGCGTTAGCGGGAACAATGAGCAGTTCTTC.

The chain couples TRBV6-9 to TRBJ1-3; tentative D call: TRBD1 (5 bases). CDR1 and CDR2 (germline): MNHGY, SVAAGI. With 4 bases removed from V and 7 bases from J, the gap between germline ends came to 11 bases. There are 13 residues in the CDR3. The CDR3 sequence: CASSWGSGNTIYF. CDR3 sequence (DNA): TGTGCCAGCAGTTGGGGTTCAGGGAACACCATATATTTT.

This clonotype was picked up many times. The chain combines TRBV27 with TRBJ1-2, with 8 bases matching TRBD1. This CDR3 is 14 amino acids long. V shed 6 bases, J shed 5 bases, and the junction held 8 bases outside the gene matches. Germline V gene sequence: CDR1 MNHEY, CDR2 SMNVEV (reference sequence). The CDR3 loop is CASRKQGVRYGYTF. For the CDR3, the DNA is TGTGCCAGCAGAAAACAGGGGGTTAGGTATGGCTACACCTTC.

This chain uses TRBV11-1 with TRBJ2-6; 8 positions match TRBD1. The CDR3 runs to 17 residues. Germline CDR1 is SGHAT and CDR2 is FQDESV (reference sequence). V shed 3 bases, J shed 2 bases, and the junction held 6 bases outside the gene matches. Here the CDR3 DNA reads TGTGCCAGCAGCTTTGGGAGACAGGGGCCTGGGGCCAACGTCCTGACTTTC. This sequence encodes CASSFGRQGPGANVLTF.

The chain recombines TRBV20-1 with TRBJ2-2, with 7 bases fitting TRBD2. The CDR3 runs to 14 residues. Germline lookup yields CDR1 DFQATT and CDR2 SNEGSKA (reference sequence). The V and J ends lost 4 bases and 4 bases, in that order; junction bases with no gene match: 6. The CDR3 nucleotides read TGCAGTGCTAATTACGGGGGGACCACCGGGGAGCTGTTTTTT. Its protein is CSANYGGTTGELFF.

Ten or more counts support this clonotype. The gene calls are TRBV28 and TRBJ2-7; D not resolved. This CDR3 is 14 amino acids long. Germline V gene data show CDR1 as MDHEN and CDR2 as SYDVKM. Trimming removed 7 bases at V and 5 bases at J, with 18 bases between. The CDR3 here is CASTFVRALNEQYF. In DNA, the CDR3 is TGTGCCAGCACCTTTGTCCGGGCTCTCAACGAGCAGTACTTC.

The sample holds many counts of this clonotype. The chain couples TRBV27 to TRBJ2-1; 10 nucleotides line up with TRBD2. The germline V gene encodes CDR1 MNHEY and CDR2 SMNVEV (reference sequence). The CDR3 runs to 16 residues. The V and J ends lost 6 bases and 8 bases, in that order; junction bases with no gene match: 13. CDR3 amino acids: CASSDQRGGFFDEQFF. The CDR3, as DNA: TGTGCCAGCAGCGACCAGCGGGGGGGTTTTTTCGATGAGCAGTTCTTC.

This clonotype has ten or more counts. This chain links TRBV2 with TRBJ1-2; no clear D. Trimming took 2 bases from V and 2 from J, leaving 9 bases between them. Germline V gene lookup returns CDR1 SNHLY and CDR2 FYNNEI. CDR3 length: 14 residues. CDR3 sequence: CASSEYAVNYGYTF. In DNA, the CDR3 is TGTGCCAGCAGTGAATACGCGGTCAACTATGGCTACACCTTC.

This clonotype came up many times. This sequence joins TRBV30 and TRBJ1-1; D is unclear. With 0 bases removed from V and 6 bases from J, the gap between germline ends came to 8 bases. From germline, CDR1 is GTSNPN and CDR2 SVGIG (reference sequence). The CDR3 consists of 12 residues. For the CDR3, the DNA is TGTGCCTGGAGTGTACGAGGGCCTGAAGCTTTCTTT. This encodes CAWSVRGPEAFF.

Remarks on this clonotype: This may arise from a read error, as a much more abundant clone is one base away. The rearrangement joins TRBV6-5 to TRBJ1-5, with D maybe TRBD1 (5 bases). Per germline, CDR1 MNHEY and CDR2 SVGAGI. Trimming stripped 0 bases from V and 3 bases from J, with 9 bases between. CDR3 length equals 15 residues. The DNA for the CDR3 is TGTGCCAGCAGTTACTCAGGGGATATCAATCAGCCCCAGCATTTT. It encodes CASSYSGDINQPQHF.

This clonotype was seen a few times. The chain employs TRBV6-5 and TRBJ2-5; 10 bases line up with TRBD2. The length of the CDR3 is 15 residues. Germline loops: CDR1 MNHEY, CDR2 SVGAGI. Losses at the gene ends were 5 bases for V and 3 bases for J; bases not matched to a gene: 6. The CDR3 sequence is CASSHGSGGEETQYF. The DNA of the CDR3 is TGTGCCAGCAGTCACGGGAGCGGGGGGGAAGAGACCCAGTACTTC.

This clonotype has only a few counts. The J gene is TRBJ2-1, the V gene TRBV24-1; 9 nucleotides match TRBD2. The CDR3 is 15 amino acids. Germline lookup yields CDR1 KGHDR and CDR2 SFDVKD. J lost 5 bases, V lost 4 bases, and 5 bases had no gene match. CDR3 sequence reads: CATSEAGGPNNEQFF. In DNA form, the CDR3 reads TGTGCCACCAGTGAGGCGGGAGGGCCGAACAATGAGCAGTTCTTC.

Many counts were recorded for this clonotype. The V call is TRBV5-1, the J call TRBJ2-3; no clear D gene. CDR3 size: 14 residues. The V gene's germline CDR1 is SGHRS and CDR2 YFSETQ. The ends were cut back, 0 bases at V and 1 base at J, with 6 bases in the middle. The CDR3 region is CASSLGVRTDTQYF. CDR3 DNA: TGCGCCAGCAGCTTGGGTGTCCGCACAGATACGCAGTATTTT.

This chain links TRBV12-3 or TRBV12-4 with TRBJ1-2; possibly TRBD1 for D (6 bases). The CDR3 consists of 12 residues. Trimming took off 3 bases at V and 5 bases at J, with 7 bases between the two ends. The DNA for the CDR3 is TGTGCCAGCAGTTTCGGGACATATGGCTACACCTTC. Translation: CASSFGTYGYTF.

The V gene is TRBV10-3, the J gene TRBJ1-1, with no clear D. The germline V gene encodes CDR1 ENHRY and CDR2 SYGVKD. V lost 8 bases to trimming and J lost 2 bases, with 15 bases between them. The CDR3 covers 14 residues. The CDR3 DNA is TGTGCCATCGTGAAGGATGGAACAAACACTGAAGCTTTCTTT. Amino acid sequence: CAIVKDGTNTEAFF.

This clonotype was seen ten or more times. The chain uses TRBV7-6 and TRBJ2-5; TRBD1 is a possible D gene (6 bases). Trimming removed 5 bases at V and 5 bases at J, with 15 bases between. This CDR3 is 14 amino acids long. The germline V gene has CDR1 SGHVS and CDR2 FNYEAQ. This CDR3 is CASSPRTGTETQYF. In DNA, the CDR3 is TGTGCCAGCAGCCCAAGAACAGGGACGGAGACCCAGTACTTC.

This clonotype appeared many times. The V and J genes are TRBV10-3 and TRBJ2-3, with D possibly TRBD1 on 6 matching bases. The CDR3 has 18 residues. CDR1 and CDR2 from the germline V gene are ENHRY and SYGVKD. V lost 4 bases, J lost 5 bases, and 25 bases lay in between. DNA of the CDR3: TGTGCCATCAGTGGTCACCGGGACAACCTATTCCCCGTAGATACGCAGTATTTT. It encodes CAISGHRDNLFPVDTQYF.